This TCR beta chain is from a study of blood T cell repertoires in COVID-19. Across the whole study: The United States, Italy and Spain were the sources of the acute and convalescent COVID-19 samples. Nucleic acid was either cDNA or gDNA, and it came from T cells, B-cell-depleted T cells, or PBMCs.

Here immunoSEQ multiplex PCR was the method, and the copy in TCRdb shows in-frame clones only, minus some. Of 150,000 to 180,000 clones in the sample, 65% to 90% were seen once. Germline V gives CDR1 GTSNPN, CDR2 SVGIG (reference sequence). The CDR3 runs 16 residues. V lost 4 bases, J lost 5 bases, and 15 bases stayed unmatched. This receptor was obtained from a woman aged 60-75 years with COVID-19, enrolled during active disease. The rearrangement links TRBV30 to TRBJ1-2; 8 bases map to TRBD1. Sequencing was carried out using peripheral blood. The CDR3 DNA is TGTGCCTGGATCCGACTGTGGGCAGGGGGCCAATATGGCTACACCTTC. This sequence encodes CAWIRLWAGGQYGYTF.